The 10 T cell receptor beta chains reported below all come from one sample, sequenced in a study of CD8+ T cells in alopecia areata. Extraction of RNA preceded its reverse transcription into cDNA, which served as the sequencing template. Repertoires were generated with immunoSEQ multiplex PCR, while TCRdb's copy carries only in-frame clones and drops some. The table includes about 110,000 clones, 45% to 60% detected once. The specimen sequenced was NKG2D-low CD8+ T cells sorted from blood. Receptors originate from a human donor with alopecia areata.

In DNA form, the CDR3 reads TGTGCCAGCAGCGTCAGCGGTGGATGGGGGAATGAGCAGTTCTTC. Translating gives CASSVSGGWGNEQFF. This chain uses TRBV9 with TRBJ2-1; D is perhaps TRBD1 or TRBD2 (5 bases each). The CDR3 is 15 residues long. Trimming removed 2 bases from V and 7 bases from J, with 16 bases in between. CDR1 SGDLS and CDR2 YYNGEE come from the germline V gene.

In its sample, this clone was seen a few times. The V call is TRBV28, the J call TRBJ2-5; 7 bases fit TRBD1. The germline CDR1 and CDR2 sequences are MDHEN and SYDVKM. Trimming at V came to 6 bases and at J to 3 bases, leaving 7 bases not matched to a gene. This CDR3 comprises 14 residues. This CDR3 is CASSPNRGEETQYF. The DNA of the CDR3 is TGTGCCAGCAGCCCTAACAGGGGCGAAGAGACCCAGTACTTC.

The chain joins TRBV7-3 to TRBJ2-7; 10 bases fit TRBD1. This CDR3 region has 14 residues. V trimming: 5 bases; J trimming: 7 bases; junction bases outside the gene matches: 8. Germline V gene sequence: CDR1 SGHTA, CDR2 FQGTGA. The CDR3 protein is CASSPTGTGEEQYF. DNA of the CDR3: TGTGCCAGCAGCCCTACCGGGACAGGGGAAGAGCAGTACTTC. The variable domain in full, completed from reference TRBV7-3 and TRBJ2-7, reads GAGVSQTPSNKVTEKGKYVELRCDPISGHTALYWYRQSLGQGPEFLIYFQGTGAADDSGLPNDRFFAVRPEGSVSTLKIQRTERGDSAVYLCASSPTGTGEEQYFGPGTRLTVT.

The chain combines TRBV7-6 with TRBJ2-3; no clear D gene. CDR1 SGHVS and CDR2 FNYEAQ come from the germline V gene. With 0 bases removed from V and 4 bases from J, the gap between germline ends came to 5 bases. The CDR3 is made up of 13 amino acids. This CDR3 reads CASSLAPPDTQYF. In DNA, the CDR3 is TGTGCCAGCAGCTTAGCCCCACCAGATACGCAGTATTTT.

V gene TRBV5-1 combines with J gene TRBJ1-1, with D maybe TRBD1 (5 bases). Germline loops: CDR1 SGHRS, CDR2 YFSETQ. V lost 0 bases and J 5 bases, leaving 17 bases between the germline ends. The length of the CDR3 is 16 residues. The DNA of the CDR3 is TGCGCCAGCAGCTTGGCCGGGGGATCGGGACGGACTGAAGCTTTCTTT. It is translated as CASSLAGGSGRTEAFF. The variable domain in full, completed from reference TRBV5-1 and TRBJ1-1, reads KAGVTQTPRYLIKTRGQQVTLSCSPISGHRSVSWYQQTPGQGLQFLFEYFSETQRNKGNFPGRFSGRQFSNSRSEMNVSTLELGDSALYLCASSLAGGSGRTEAFFGQGTRLTVV.

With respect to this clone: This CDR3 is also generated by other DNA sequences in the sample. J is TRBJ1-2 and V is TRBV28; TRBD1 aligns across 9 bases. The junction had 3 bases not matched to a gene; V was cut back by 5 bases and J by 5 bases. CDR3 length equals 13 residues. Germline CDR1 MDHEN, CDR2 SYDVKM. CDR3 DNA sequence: TGTGCCAGCAGTCCGACAGGGGGTTATGGCTACACCTTC. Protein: CASSPTGGYGYTF.

The chain's CDR3 is CASSQGSRNEQFF. The CDR3 bases are TGCGCCAGCAGCCAGGGTTCGAGGAATGAGCAGTTCTTC. The chain carries TRBV4-1 and TRBJ2-1; D is ambiguous. The CDR3 spans 13 residues. Trimming cost V 3 bases and J 7 bases, with 10 bases left between them. Per the germline V gene, CDR1 is MGHRA and CDR2 is YSYEKL.

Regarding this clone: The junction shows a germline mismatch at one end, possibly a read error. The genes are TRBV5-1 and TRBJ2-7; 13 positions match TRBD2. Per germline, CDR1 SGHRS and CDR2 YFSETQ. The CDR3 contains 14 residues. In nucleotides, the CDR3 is TGTGCCAGCATTGGACTAGCGGGAGATTACGAGCAGTACTTC. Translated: CASIGLAGDYEQYF.

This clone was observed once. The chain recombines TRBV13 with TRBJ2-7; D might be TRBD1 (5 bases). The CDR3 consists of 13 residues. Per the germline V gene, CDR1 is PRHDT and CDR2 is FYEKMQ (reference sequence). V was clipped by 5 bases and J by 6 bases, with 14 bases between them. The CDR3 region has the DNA TGTGCCAGCAGCCCCAGAATAGGGGTCGAGCAGTACTTC. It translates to CASSPRIGVEQYF.

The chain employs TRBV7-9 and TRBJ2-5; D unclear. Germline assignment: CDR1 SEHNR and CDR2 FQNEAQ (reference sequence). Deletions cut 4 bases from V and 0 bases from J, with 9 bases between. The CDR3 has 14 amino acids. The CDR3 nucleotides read TGTGCCAGCAGCTCCCCGGGCTACCAAGAGACCCAGTACTTC. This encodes CASSSPGYQETQYF.